This TCR beta chain was identified in a study of vaccination and CD4 T cells after COVID-19. Study in general: Control cultures used a CEFX viral epitope pool, an HIV-1 Nef peptide pool, or no peptide. General study results and limits: Spike mono-reactive status applied to 304 of 307 vaccine-specific clones in convalescent patients.

This clonotype was found a few times. Its antigen is unknown. CDR1 and CDR2 from the germline V gene are SGHVS and FNYEAQ. V lost 5 bases, J lost 3 bases, and 4 bases stayed unmatched. This CDR3 contains 14 residues. Cultured CD4+ T-cell DNA underwent Oncomine TCR Beta short-read sequencing. TCRdb reprocessed the PCR reads with MiXCR, giving one entry per CDR3 protein. The sample holds about 30,000 distinct CDR3 sequences; 35% to 40% are singletons and the top ten take approximately 3.6%. The time point denotes: late sampling 161 to 241 days after vaccination in a few convalescent patients. Regarding treatment: approximately nine-day PBMC culture with coronavirus spike peptide pools or control peptides (ViraFEST assay).

The V and J genes are TRBV7-6 and TRBJ2-5, with 9 nucleotides matching TRBD2. This specimen was CD4+ T cells from blood, cultured in vitro, taken about 7 months after SARS-CoV-2 vaccination. The TCR sequence derives from a human donor who had recovered from COVID-19. CDR3 amino acids: CASSRAGGEETQYF. DNA for the CDR3: TGTGCCAGCAGCCGAGCGGGAGGAGAAGAGACCCAGTACTTC.